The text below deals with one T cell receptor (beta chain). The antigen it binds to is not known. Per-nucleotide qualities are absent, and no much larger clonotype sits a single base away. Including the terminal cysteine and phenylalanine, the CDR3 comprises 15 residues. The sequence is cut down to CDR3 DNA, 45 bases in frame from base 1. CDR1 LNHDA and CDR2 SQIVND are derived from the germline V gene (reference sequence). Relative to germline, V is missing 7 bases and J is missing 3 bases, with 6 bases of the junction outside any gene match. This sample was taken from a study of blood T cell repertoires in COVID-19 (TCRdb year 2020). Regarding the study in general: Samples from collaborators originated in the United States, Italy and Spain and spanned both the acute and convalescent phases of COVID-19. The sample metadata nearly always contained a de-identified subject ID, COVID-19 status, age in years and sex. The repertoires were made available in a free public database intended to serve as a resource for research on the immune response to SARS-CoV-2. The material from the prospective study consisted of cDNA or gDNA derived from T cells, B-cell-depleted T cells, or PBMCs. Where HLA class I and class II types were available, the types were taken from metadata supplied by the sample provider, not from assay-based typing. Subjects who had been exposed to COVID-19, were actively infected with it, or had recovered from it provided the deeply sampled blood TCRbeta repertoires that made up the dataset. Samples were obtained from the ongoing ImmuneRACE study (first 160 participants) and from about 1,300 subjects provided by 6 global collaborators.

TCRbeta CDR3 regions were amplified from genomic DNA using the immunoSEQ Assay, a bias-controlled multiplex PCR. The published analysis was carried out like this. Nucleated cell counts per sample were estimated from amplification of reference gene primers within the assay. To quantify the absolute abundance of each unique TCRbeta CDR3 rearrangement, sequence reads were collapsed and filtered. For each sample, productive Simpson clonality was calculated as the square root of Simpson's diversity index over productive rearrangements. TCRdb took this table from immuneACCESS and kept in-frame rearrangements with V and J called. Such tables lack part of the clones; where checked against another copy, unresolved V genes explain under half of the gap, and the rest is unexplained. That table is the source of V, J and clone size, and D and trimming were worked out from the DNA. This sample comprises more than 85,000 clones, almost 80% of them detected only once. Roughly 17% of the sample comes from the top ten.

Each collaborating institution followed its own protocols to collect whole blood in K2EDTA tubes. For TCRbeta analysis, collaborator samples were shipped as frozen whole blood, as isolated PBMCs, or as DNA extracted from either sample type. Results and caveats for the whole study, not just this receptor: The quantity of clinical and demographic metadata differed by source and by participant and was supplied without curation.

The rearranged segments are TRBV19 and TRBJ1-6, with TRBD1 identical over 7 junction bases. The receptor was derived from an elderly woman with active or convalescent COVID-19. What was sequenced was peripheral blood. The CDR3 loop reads CASKGDSIYNSPLHF. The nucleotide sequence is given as TGTGCCAGTAAGGGGGACAGCATCTATAATTCACCCCTCCACTTT.